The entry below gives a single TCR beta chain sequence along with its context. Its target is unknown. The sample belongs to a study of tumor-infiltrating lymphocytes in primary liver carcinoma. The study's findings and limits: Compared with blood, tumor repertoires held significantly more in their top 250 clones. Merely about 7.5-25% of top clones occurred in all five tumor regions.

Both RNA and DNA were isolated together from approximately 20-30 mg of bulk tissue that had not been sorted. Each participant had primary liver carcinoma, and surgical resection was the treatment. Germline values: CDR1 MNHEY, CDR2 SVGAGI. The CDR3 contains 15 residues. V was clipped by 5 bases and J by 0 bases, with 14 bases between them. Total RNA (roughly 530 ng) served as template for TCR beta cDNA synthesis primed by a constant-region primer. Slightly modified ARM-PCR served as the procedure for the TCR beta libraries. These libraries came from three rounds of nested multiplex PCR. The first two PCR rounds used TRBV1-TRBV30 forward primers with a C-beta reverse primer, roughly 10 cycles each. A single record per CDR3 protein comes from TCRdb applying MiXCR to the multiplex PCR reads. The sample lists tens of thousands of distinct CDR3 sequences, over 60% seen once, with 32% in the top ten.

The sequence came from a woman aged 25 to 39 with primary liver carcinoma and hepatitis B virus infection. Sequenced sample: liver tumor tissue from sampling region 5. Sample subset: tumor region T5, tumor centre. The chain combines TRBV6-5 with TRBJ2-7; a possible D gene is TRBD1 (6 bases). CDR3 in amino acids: CASSHKDSGSYEQYF. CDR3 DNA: TGTGCCAGCAGTCATAAGGACAGTGGCTCCTACGAGCAGTACTTC.